This is a list of T cell receptor beta chains from one sample in a study of cytotoxic CD8 clonotypes in ibrutinib-treated CLL. Clones were sequenced by immunoSEQ multiplex PCR, and TCRdb holds only the in-frame ones, with some missing. The sample lists 20,000 or so clones, around 70% occurring once. The specimen comprised PBMCs, sampled before ibrutinib treatment. The origin of the receptors is a human donor with chronic lymphocytic leukemia. The CDR3 runs from the conserved cysteine through the conserved F or W. The D gene is left open where the match is weak. Some rows have no size entry. The others give once, few or many, or a class for an expanded clone.

J,D,V,size,CDR3,DNA
TRBJ2-7,NA,TRBV27,NA,CASSLFGGGYEQYF,TGTGCCAGCAGTTTATTTGGTGGGGGCTACGAGCAGTACTTC
TRBJ1-2,TRBD1,TRBV5-1,few,CASRPQDRAGNYGYTF,TGCGCCAGCAGACCACAAGACAGGGCCGGGAACTATGGCTACACCTTC
TRBJ2-5,NA,TRBV28,NA,CASSPSGARGETQYF,TGTGCCAGCAGTCCCTCAGGGGCTCGTGGAGAGACCCAGTACTTC
TRBJ2-2,TRBD1,TRBV10-3,NA,CAISPRRDRVTGELFF,TGTGCCATCAGCCCCCGCCGGGACAGGGTCACCGGGGAGCTGTTTTTT
TRBJ2-5,NA,TRBV29-1,NA,CSVADRFQETQYF,TGCAGCGTGGCCGACAGGTTTCAAGAGACCCAGTACTTC
TRBJ1-1,NA,TRBV5-1,NA,CASSSDWDTEAFF,TGCGCCAGCAGCTCCGATTGGGACACTGAAGCTTTCTTT
TRBJ2-4,TRBD1,TRBV4-1,NA,CASSQKFGTGGFENIQYF,TGCGCCAGCAGCCAAAAGTTTGGGACAGGGGGTTTCGAAAACATTCAGTACTTC
TRBJ2-7,TRBD2,TRBV13,NA,CASSLGAGGSSYEQYF,TGTGCCAGCAGCTTAGGAGCGGGAGGGAGCTCCTACGAGCAGTACTTC
TRBJ2-7,NA,TRBV7-8,few,CASSFVQGGGEQYF,TGTGCCAGCAGCTTCGTCCAGGGCGGAGGCGAGCAGTACTTC
TRBJ2-3,NA,TRBV7-9,NA,CASSETSTDTQYF,TGTGCCAGCAGCGAAACTAGCACAGATACGCAGTATTTT
TRBJ2-7,NA,TRBV14,NA,CASSHFGGPEAEQYF,TGTGCCAGCAGCCATTTCGGGGGCCCAGAGGCCGAGCAGTACTTC
TRBJ2-5,TRBD2,TRBV6-5,NA,CASSLLAGPQETQYF,TGTGCCAGCAGCCTACTAGCGGGCCCCCAAGAGACCCAGTACTTC
TRBJ2-7,TRBD1,TRBV2,NA,CASSGVVAPGGEQYF,TGTGCCAGCAGTGGGGTAGTGGCCCCAGGGGGCGAGCAGTACTTC
TRBJ2-5,NA,TRBV7-3,NA,CASSPRGSGQETQYF,TGTGCCAGCAGCCCTCGGGGGAGCGGACAAGAGACCCAGTACTTC
TRBJ1-1,NA,TRBV25-1,NA,CASSAPGVWAEAFF,TGTGCCAGCAGTGCTCCAGGGGTTTGGGCTGAAGCTTTCTTT
TRBJ2-4,NA,TRBV5-4,once,CASSFQGTKNIQYF,TGTGCCAGCAGCTTCCAGGGAACCAAAAACATTCAGTACTTC
TRBJ1-5,TRBD1,TRBV28,NA,CASSLRQGYSNQPQHF,TGTGCCAGCAGTTTAAGACAGGGTTATAGCAATCAGCCCCAGCATTTT
TRBJ2-3,TRBD2,TRBV7-3,NA,CASSFGLDTDTQYF,TGTGCCAGCAGCTTCGGACTAGACACAGATACGCAGTATTTT
TRBJ1-1,TRBD1,TRBV28,NA,CASSNLRTGDHWSMNTEAFF,TGTGCCAGCAGCAACCTGCGGACAGGGGATCACTGGTCTATGAACACTGAAGCTTTCTTT
TRBJ2-7,TRBD1,TRBV5-1,NA,CASSFRTGKLYEQYF,TGCGCCAGCAGCTTTCGGACAGGTAAGTTGTACGAGCAGTACTTC
TRBJ2-7,NA,TRBV18,NA,CASSREGGEQYF,TGTGCCAGCTCACGAGAGGGGGGCGAGCAGTACTTC
TRBJ2-2,TRBD1,TRBV5-1,NA,CASSLNRGLNTGELFF,TGCGCCAGCAGCTTGAACAGGGGATTAAACACCGGGGAGCTGTTTTTT
TRBJ2-7,TRBD2,TRBV5-5,NA,CASSFVRGVDEQYF,TGTGCCAGCAGCTTTGTCCGGGGGGTTGACGAGCAGTACTTC
TRBJ1-4,NA,TRBV5-5,NA,CASSFGTLNEKLFF,TGTGCCAGCAGCTTTGGGACCCTTAATGAAAAACTGTTTTTT
TRBJ2-1,TRBD2,TRBV7-2,few,CASSLGLAEEYNEQFF,TGTGCCAGCAGCTTAGGACTAGCGGAGGAATACAATGAGCAGTTCTTC
TRBJ1-2,NA,TRBV5-4,NA,CASSLAGANYGYTF,TGTGCCAGCAGCTTAGCCGGGGCTAACTATGGCTACACCTTC
TRBJ1-2,NA,TRBV30,NA,CAWSLGWGGYGYTF,TGTGCCTGGAGTCTGGGTTGGGGGGGCTATGGCTACACCTTC
TRBJ2-1,TRBD2,TRBV7-2,NA,CASSSTSAQTYNEQFF,TGTGCCAGCAGCTCGACTAGCGCGCAGACCTACAATGAGCAGTTCTTC
TRBJ2-2,NA,TRBV18,few,CASSPHGELFF,TGTGCCAGCTCACCGCACGGGGAGCTGTTTTTT
TRBJ2-1,NA,TRBV27,NA,CASSFSQNNEQFF,TGTGCCAGCAGTTTTTCACAGAACAATGAGCAGTTCTTC
TRBJ2-1,TRBD2,TRBV28,NA,CASSLGLAAQFF,TGTGCCAGCAGTTTAGGCCTAGCGGCGCAGTTCTTC
TRBJ2-4,NA,TRBV4-3,NA,CASSQDGNRLNIQYF,TGCGCCAGCAGCCAAGATGGCAACCGCCTAAACATTCAGTACTTC
TRBJ2-1,NA,TRBV7-2,NA,CASSASSNEQFF,TGTGCCAGCAGTGCTAGCAGTAATGAGCAGTTCTTC
TRBJ1-1,TRBD1,TRBV7-8,NA,CASGGGRDRDTEAFF,TGTGCCAGCGGGGGGGGCCGGGACAGAGACACTGAAGCTTTCTTT
TRBJ2-1,NA,TRBV2,NA,CASRDRDYSYNEQFF,TGTGCCAGCAGGGACAGGGACTACTCCTACAATGAGCAGTTCTTC
TRBJ2-3,TRBD1,TRBV5-4,NA,CASSLEGAADTQYF,TGTGCCAGCAGCTTGGAGGGGGCCGCAGATACGCAGTATTTT
TRBJ1-2,NA,TRBV7-2,NA,CASSFQGNYGYTF,TGTGCCAGCAGCTTCCAGGGGAACTATGGCTACACCTTC
TRBJ2-2,TRBD2,TRBV10-3,NA,CAISTSGRSNGELFF,TGTGCCATCAGTACTAGCGGGAGGAGTAACGGGGAGCTGTTTTTT
TRBJ2-5,TRBD1,TRBV19,NA,CASSIPGTGEETQYF,TGTGCCAGTAGTATACCTGGGACAGGGGAAGAGACCCAGTACTTC
TRBJ1-2,NA,TRBV9,NA,CASSVGTAYGYTF,TGTGCCAGCAGCGTAGGGACAGCCTATGGCTACACCTTC
TRBJ1-2,NA,TRBV2,few,CASSEGPGNYGYTF,TGTGCCAGCAGTGAAGGCCCGGGGAACTATGGCTACACCTTC
TRBJ2-1,NA,TRBV4-2,NA,CASSPSGDSSYNEQFF,TGTGCCAGCAGCCCGAGCGGTGACAGCTCCTACAATGAGCAGTTCTTC
TRBJ2-4,NA,TRBV6-5,once,CASSLGLWAKNIQYF,TGTGCCAGCAGCCTGGGACTCTGGGCCAAAAACATTCAGTACTTC
TRBJ2-7,NA,TRBV4-1,NA,CASSLRQDTPYEQYF,TGCGCCAGCAGCCTAAGACAGGATACTCCCTACGAGCAGTACTTC
TRBJ1-1,NA,TRBV28,NA,CASSSFQNTEAFF,TGTGCCAGCAGTTCCTTTCAGAACACTGAAGCTTTCTTT
TRBJ2-3,NA,TRBV20-1,NA,CSGSKGETQYF,TGCAGTGGGTCAAAGGGGGAAACGCAGTATTTT